This TCR beta chain was sequenced in a study of beta chain features in type 1 diabetes. Study context: Examination of sorted cells across all samples involved around 100,000,000 cells.

Points on this clone: Its antigen remains unknown.

Since all of the isolated RNA was reverse transcribed, expressed TCRB transcripts were what got sequenced. Here immunoSEQ multiplex PCR was the method, and the copy in TCRdb shows in-frame clones only, minus some. Of under 850,000 clones listed, about an eighth were seen once; the top ten hold 0.02% to 0.025%. The germline gives CDR1 SNHLY, CDR2 FYNNEI. This CDR3 region has 15 residues. J gave up 6 bases and V 1 base, and 6 bases lay outside the gene matches. Study-level results: All four CD4+ subsets of Type 1 diabetes patients contained TCRB CDR3s that were moderately but significantly shorter.

The TCR sequence derives from a young man with type 1 diabetes. The specimen was naive CD4+ T cells from blood. The chain recombines TRBV2 with TRBJ2-3, with 8 nucleotides matching TRBD2. The CDR3 protein is CASSEGSGGVDTQYF. The CDR3, as DNA: TGTGCCAGCAGTGAAGGAAGCGGGGGAGTGGATACGCAGTATTTT.